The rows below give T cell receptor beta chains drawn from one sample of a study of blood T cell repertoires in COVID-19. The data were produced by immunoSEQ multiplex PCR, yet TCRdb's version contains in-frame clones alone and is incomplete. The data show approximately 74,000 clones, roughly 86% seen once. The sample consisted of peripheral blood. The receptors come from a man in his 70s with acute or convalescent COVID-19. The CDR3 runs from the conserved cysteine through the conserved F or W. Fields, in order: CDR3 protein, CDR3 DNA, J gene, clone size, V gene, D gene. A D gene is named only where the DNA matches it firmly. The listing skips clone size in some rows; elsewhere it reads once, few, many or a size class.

CASSPRQEFGNEQFF,TGTGCCAGCAGCCCCCGACAGGAATTCGGCAATGAGCAGTTCTTC,TRBJ2-1,NA,TRBV7-2,NA
CAWRRGVVFF,TGTGCCTGGAGACGGGGGGTAGTGTTCTTC,TRBJ2-1,NA,TRBV30,TRBD2
CASSPSRDEQFF,TGTGCCAGCTCACCGTCACGGGATGAGCAGTTCTTC,TRBJ2-1,NA,TRBV18,NA
CASSYGQTATNEKLFF,TGTGCCAGCAGTTACGGCCAGACTGCAACTAATGAAAAACTGTTTTTT,TRBJ1-4,few,TRBV6-5,NA
CASGLGAYGYTF,TGTGCTAGTGGTTTGGGCGCCTATGGCTACACCTTC,TRBJ1-2,NA,TRBV12-5,NA
CASSGLGEQYF,TGTGCCAGCAGTGGCCTTGGTGAGCAGTACTTC,TRBJ2-7,few,TRBV6-2/TRBV6-3,NA
CASSGGQGDYGYTF,TGTGCCAGCAGCGGGGGACAGGGGGACTATGGCTACACCTTC,TRBJ1-2,NA,TRBV28,TRBD1
CASSISAFRQGHADTQYF,TGTGCCAGCAGCATTAGCGCTTTTCGACAGGGGCACGCAGATACGCAGTATTTT,TRBJ2-3,once,TRBV7-9,TRBD1
CASSQTGTSYEQYF,TGCGCCAGCAGCCAGACAGGGACTTCCTACGAGCAGTACTTC,TRBJ2-7,NA,TRBV5-1,NA
CASSYSSAHNEQFF,TGTGCCAGCAGTTACTCCTCTGCGCACAATGAGCAGTTCTTC,TRBJ2-1,NA,TRBV6-5,NA
CSVGRTGVTLTQYF,TGCAGCGTTGGGAGGACAGGGGTGACCCTGACCCAGTACTTC,TRBJ2-5,NA,TRBV29-1,TRBD1
CASSPQAGPNEQFF,TGCGCCAGCAGCCCGCAAGCGGGACCCAATGAGCAGTTCTTC,TRBJ2-1,NA,TRBV5-1,TRBD2
CASSAGVRNNEQFF,TGTGCCAGCTCTGCGGGAGTACGGAACAATGAGCAGTTCTTC,TRBJ2-1,NA,TRBV18,TRBD2
CASSYLAGGSTDTQYF,TGTGCCAGCAGTTACCTGGCGGGAGGGAGCACAGATACGCAGTATTTT,TRBJ2-3,NA,TRBV6-2/TRBV6-3,TRBD2
CASSLAGGRNNSPLHF,TGTGCCAGCAGCTTAGCGGGAGGGAGGAATAATTCACCCCTCCACTTT,TRBJ1-6,NA,TRBV7-9,NA
CASSSNLAFRGDTQYF,TGTGCCAGCAGTTCAAACCTGGCCTTTCGGGGGGATACGCAGTATTTT,TRBJ2-3,few,TRBV27,NA
CATRGQGYEQYF,TGTGCCACCAGGGGACAGGGCTACGAGCAGTACTTC,TRBJ2-7,NA,TRBV24-1,TRBD1
CASSSQGGNTEAFF,TGTGCCAGCAGCTCACAGGGGGGGAACACTGAAGCTTTCTTT,TRBJ1-1,NA,TRBV7-3,TRBD1
CASSLDTANYGYTF,TGTGCCAGCAGCCTGGACACAGCTAACTATGGCTACACCTTC,TRBJ1-2,NA,TRBV7-9,NA
CASSSLAGQYNEQFF,TGTGCCAGCAGCTCCCTAGCGGGACAGTACAATGAGCAGTTCTTC,TRBJ2-1,NA,TRBV11-2,TRBD2
CASSPGGPGTGELFF,TGTGCCAGCAGTCCCGGGGGGCCTGGCACCGGGGAGCTGTTTTTT,TRBJ2-2,NA,TRBV28,NA
CASSSLVSSYNEQFF,TGTGCCAGCAGTTCCCTCGTGAGCTCCTACAATGAGCAGTTCTTC,TRBJ2-1,NA,TRBV27,NA
CASQVWNTGELFF,TGTGCCAGTCAGGTTTGGAACACCGGGGAGCTGTTTTTT,TRBJ2-2,NA,TRBV19,NA
CASSTNAGGNQPQHF,TGTGCCAGCTCAACGAACGCAGGGGGCAATCAGCCCCAGCATTTT,TRBJ1-5,few,TRBV18,NA
CASSQRSGNYGYTF,TGCGCCAGCAGCCAGAGATCCGGGAACTATGGCTACACCTTC,TRBJ1-2,NA,TRBV5-1,NA
CATRGRARMYEKLFF,TGTGCAACCCGGGGTCGGGCTCGGATGTATGAAAAACTGTTTTTT,TRBJ1-4,NA,TRBV12-2,NA
CAWKGQVGSNQPQHF,TGTGCCTGGAAGGGGCAGGTGGGAAGCAATCAGCCCCAGCATTTT,TRBJ1-5,NA,TRBV30,NA
CASSIGDFRDSRIYEQYF,TGTGCCAGTAGTATAGGCGATTTCCGGGACAGTAGAATCTACGAGCAGTACTTC,TRBJ2-7,NA,TRBV19,TRBD1
CATSDSRRQGARETQYF,TGTGCCACCAGTGATTCTCGCCGACAGGGGGCTAGAGAGACCCAGTACTTC,TRBJ2-5,NA,TRBV24-1,TRBD1
CASSLLRLNQPQHF,TGTGCCAGCAGTTTATTGAGGCTAAATCAGCCCCAGCATTTT,TRBJ1-5,few,TRBV28,NA
CASSLSESYEQYF,TGTGCCAGCAGCTTATCCGAGTCCTACGAGCAGTACTTC,TRBJ2-7,NA,TRBV5-4,NA
CASSTQGSSYNEQFF,TGCGCCAGCAGCACACAGGGGAGCTCCTACAATGAGCAGTTCTTC,TRBJ2-1,NA,TRBV5-1,TRBD1
CASSEVGQGAYYGYTF,TGTGCCAGCAGTGAAGTCGGACAGGGGGCATACTATGGCTACACCTTC,TRBJ1-2,few,TRBV2,TRBD1
CASSPQGGNQPQHF,TGTGCCAGCAGTCCACAGGGGGGCAATCAGCCCCAGCATTTT,TRBJ1-5,NA,TRBV6-4,TRBD1
CASSLDGARGYTF,TGTGCCAGCAGCTTAGATGGCGCGCGGGGCTACACCTTC,TRBJ1-2,NA,TRBV7-8,NA
CAWSVSGVNQPQHF,TGTGCCTGGAGTGTTTCAGGGGTCAATCAGCCCCAGCATTTT,TRBJ1-5,NA,TRBV30,NA
CASMSPTAGGGYTF,TGTGCCAGCATGTCCCCAACGGCAGGGGGCGGCTACACCTTC,TRBJ1-2,NA,TRBV27,TRBD1
CASSLARLALRGDEQFF,TGTGCCAGCAGCTTAGCGCGGCTAGCCCTCAGAGGAGATGAGCAGTTCTTC,TRBJ2-1,NA,TRBV7-2,NA
CASSVGLSQRLVNGELFF,TGTGCCAGCAGCGTAGGGCTATCCCAACGCCTAGTTAACGGGGAGCTGTTTTTT,TRBJ2-2,NA,TRBV9,NA
CASSVTGAMNQQPQHF,TGTGCCAGCAGCGTCACAGGGGCTATGAACCAGCAGCCCCAGCATTTT,TRBJ1-5,once,TRBV7-9,TRBD1
CASSKGRYSGNTIYF,TGTGCCAGCAGTAAGGGGCGTTACTCTGGAAACACCATATATTTT,TRBJ1-3,NA,TRBV7-2,NA
CASGLGQGKAFF,TGTGCTAGTGGCCTGGGACAGGGAAAAGCTTTCTTT,TRBJ1-1,NA,TRBV12-5,TRBD1
CAWSVSGPGNTIYF,TGTGCCTGGAGTGTGTCAGGGCCTGGAAACACCATATATTTT,TRBJ1-3,few,TRBV30,NA
CASRGESGQTYGYTF,TGTGCCTCCCGCGGTGAGTCAGGGCAGACGTATGGCTACACCTTC,TRBJ1-2,NA,TRBV6-5,NA
CASSLLPRDRGGQPQHF,TGTGCCAGCAGCTTGCTCCCCCGGGACAGGGGTGGTCAGCCCCAGCATTTT,TRBJ1-5,once,TRBV5-5,TRBD1
CASSHLGTGHQPQHF,TGTGCCAGCAGCCATCTTGGGACAGGACATCAGCCCCAGCATTTT,TRBJ1-5,NA,TRBV6-6,TRBD1
CASSDGLADNEQFF,TGTGCCAGCAGCGATGGACTAGCGGACAATGAGCAGTTCTTC,TRBJ2-1,few,TRBV9,TRBD2
CASSQVAASPDTQYF,TGCGCCAGCAGCCAAGTAGCGGCATCCCCAGATACGCAGTATTTT,TRBJ2-3,NA,TRBV4-1,NA
CASSHLPGDYSPLHF,TGCGCCAGCAGCCACCTCCCAGGGGATTACTCACCCCTCCACTTT,TRBJ1-6,NA,TRBV4-3,NA
CASSPTTGGVDYGYTF,TGTGCCAGCTCACCAACGACAGGGGGCGTCGACTATGGCTACACCTTC,TRBJ1-2,once,TRBV18,TRBD1
CASSDSGTGRNEQFF,TGTGCCAGCAGTGACTCCGGGACAGGGAGGAATGAGCAGTTCTTC,TRBJ2-1,NA,TRBV6-4,TRBD1
CASSLDRETGELFF,TGCGCCAGCAGCTTGGACAGGGAAACCGGGGAGCTGTTTTTT,TRBJ2-2,NA,TRBV5-1,NA
CASSFPGSGEQFF,TGTGCCAGCAGTTTTCCCGGATCGGGTGAGCAGTTCTTC,TRBJ2-1,NA,TRBV12-3/TRBV12-4,NA
CASGLIQGNNSPLHF,TGTGCTAGTGGTTTGATACAGGGAAACAATTCACCCCTCCACTTT,TRBJ1-6,once,TRBV12-5,NA
CASSIGILPRVAVYEQYF,TGTGCCAGTAGTATAGGTATCCTGCCGAGGGTAGCGGTCTACGAGCAGTACTTC,TRBJ2-7,NA,TRBV19,NA